A selection of T cell receptor beta chains follows, all from one sample in a study of response to subunit inactivated influenza vaccine. TCRdb reanalysed the RT-PCR reads using MiXCR and keeps one entry per CDR3 protein. Of fewer than 350,000 distinct CDR3 sequences in the sample, 21% are singletons; the top ten hold around 9.6%. The material was PBMCs from blood, obtained 21 months after vaccination. Receptor source: a man aged 45 to 75 who received an inactivated influenza vaccine. Both conserved end residues are part of each CDR3. D genes are given only for firm matches. Size is stated for part of the rows, as once, few or many counts, or as a class when the clone is expanded.

D gene	V gene	J gene	clone size	CDR3 DNA	CDR3 protein
TRBD2	TRBV11-2	TRBJ2-1	few	TGTGCCAGCAGCTCCTTGGGCGGGGGGGCTTACAATGAGCAGTTCTTC	CASSSLGGGAYNEQFF
NA	TRBV5-1	TRBJ2-7	few	TGCGCCAGCAGCCCCCCGGTACAGGGAGGAAACGAGCAGTACTTC	CASSPPVQGGNEQYF
TRBD1	TRBV6-1	TRBJ1-2	NA	TGTGCCAGCAGTCTCCGGGACAGGGGGTTTTATGGCTACACCTTC	CASSLRDRGFYGYTF
NA	TRBV12-3/TRBV12-4	TRBJ1-3	NA	TGTGCCAGCAGGGGGGTTAGTGTCTCCTCTGGAAACACCATATATTTT	CASRGVSVSSGNTIYF
TRBD2	TRBV11-2	TRBJ2-1	NA	TGTGCCAGCAGCTCCCTGGGTAGCGGGAGCTACAATGAGCAGTTCTTC	CASSSLGSGSYNEQFF
NA	TRBV19	TRBJ1-1	NA	TGTGCCAGTAACGATAAGAACACTGAAGCTTTCTTT	CASNDKNTEAFF
TRBD2	TRBV12-3/TRBV12-4	TRBJ2-2	NA	TGTGCCAGCAGTTTAACTAGCGGGAGCACCGGGGAGCTGTTTTTT	CASSLTSGSTGELFF
NA	TRBV12-3/TRBV12-4	TRBJ2-2	NA	TGTGCCGGATCGCAGGCGAACGCCGGGGAGCTGTTTTTT	CAGSQANAGELFF
TRBD2	TRBV5-6	TRBJ2-3	few	TGTGCCAGCAGCTTGGTTGCGGGAGGTCTCTCAGATACGCAGTATTTT	CASSLVAGGLSDTQYF
NA	TRBV5-1	TRBJ1-4	NA	TGCGCCAGCAGCGACTCGACGGGGGGGAATGAAAAACTGTTTTTT	CASSDSTGGNEKLFF
NA	TRBV4-1	TRBJ1-1	few	TGCGCCAGCAGCCAAGAACCCTGGGTGGGGGTAACTGAAGCTTTCTTT	CASSQEPWVGVTEAFF
TRBD1	TRBV5-1	TRBJ2-1	few	TGCGCCAGCAGCGATGACAGGGGCGCCTACAATGAGCAGTTCTTC	CASSDDRGAYNEQFF
NA	TRBV18	TRBJ1-6	many	TGTGCCAGCTCACCAAGGGACGAGGATTCACCCCTCCACTTT	CASSPRDEDSPLHF
NA	TRBV20-1	TRBJ2-1	NA	TGCAGTGCAAGACAGGGAGGAGGGATCAATGAGCAGTTCTTC	CSARQGGGINEQFF
NA	TRBV19	TRBJ2-4	NA	TGTGCCAGTAGTATACAGGGACGGAACATTCAGTACTTC	CASSIQGRNIQYF
NA	TRBV7-8	TRBJ1-1	NA	TGTGCCAGCAGCTCGGTGGGGGGGTATGAAGCTTTCTTT	CASSSVGGYEAFF
NA	TRBV10-3	TRBJ2-3	NA	TGTGCCTCCGAGAGCGGGCTGGGGGATACGCAGTATTTT	CASESGLGDTQYF
NA	TRBV24-1	TRBJ1-1	few	TGTGCCACCAGGGCGACACAGAACACTGAAGCTTTCTTT	CATRATQNTEAFF
TRBD2	TRBV7-9	TRBJ2-7	few	TGTGCCAGCAGCCCCGGACTAGCGGGAGTCAGCCACGAGCAGTACTTC	CASSPGLAGVSHEQYF
NA	TRBV10-3	TRBJ2-7	few	TGTGCCACCAGTGACAGATCCTACGAGCAGTACTTC	CATSDRSYEQYF
NA	TRBV6-1	TRBJ1-5	NA	TGTGCCAGCAGGAGCCAGACGGCGGGATTTTATAGCAATCAGCCCCAGCATTTT	CASRSQTAGFYSNQPQHF
TRBD2	TRBV10-3	TRBJ2-1	NA	TGTGCCATCAGAGGGACTAGCGGGGTCTCCTACAATGAGCAGTTCTTC	CAIRGTSGVSYNEQFF
NA	TRBV7-9	TRBJ1-4	many	TGTGCCAGCAGCTTAGCAGTGGCAGAAAATGAAAAACTGTTTTTT	CASSLAVAENEKLFF
NA	TRBV20-1	TRBJ2-7	few	TGCAGTGCCCAAAAAGGGGACTACGAGCAGTACTTC	CSAQKGDYEQYF
TRBD1	TRBV29-1	TRBJ2-7	few	TGCAGCGCCGTGGGGGACAGGGGGCCCTACGAGCAGTACTTC	CSAVGDRGPYEQYF
TRBD1	TRBV6-5	TRBJ1-1	many	TGTGCCAGCAGGGGGACAGGGGTGAGCACTGAAGCTTTCTTT	CASRGTGVSTEAFF
NA	TRBV28	TRBJ1-2	once	TGTGCCAGCATTCAGGACAGTGGCTATGGCTACACCTTC	CASIQDSGYGYTF
TRBD2	TRBV28	TRBJ2-1	few	TGTGCCAGCAGTTTATACAGCGGGAGCTCCTACAATGAGCAGTTCTTC	CASSLYSGSSYNEQFF
NA	TRBV6-2/TRBV6-3	TRBJ1-2	NA	TGTGCCAGCACCGAAAGGGGCCTAGGAAGCTATGGCTACACCTTC	CASTERGLGSYGYTF
TRBD1	TRBV11-2	TRBJ2-5	NA	TGTGCCAGCAGCCAGACAGGGTTTTCTTACGGGACCCAGTACTTC	CASSQTGFSYGTQYF
NA	TRBV7-2	TRBJ2-1	NA	TGTGCCAGCAGCTTGGGAGCCCCCTATGAGCAGTTCTTC	CASSLGAPYEQFF
NA	TRBV9	TRBJ2-1	few	TGTGCCAGCAGCTCGGGTTCGAGCTCCTACAATGAGCAGTTCTTC	CASSSGSSSYNEQFF
TRBD1	TRBV5-1	TRBJ2-1	NA	TGCGCCAGCAGTCTAACAGGGGCGGCCTACAATGAGCAGTTCTTC	CASSLTGAAYNEQFF
NA	TRBV6-5	TRBJ2-2	few	TGTGCCAGCAGCTACCTACAGGTGAACACCGGGGAGCTGTTTTTT	CASSYLQVNTGELFF
TRBD1	TRBV25-1	TRBJ1-1	NA	TGTGCCAGCAGTGAATATCGGGACAGGGTCACTGAAGCTTTCTTT	CASSEYRDRVTEAFF
TRBD2	TRBV7-9	TRBJ2-1	NA	TGTGCCAGCCGTCCATACCCGTTAGCGGGTTCCTACAATGAGCAGTTCTTC	CASRPYPLAGSYNEQFF
NA	TRBV5-1	TRBJ2-3	NA	TGCGCCAGTCGGACGGATTCACCCACAGATACGCAGTATTTT	CASRTDSPTDTQYF
NA	TRBV14	TRBJ2-5	NA	TGTGCCAGCAGCTCACAGACAGAGGGAGAGACCCAGTACTTC	CASSSQTEGETQYF
NA	TRBV7-6	TRBJ2-1	few	TGTGCCAGCAGCTTAAGGCAGGGTCCCTACAATGAGCAGTTCTTC	CASSLRQGPYNEQFF
NA	TRBV6-2/TRBV6-3	TRBJ2-1	NA	TGTGCCAGCAGTTACGGTGGGGGGAATGAGCAGTTCTTC	CASSYGGGNEQFF
TRBD2	TRBV10-3	TRBJ2-5	NA	TGTGCCATCAGTAGGACTAGAGAAGAGACCCAGTACTTC	CAISRTREETQYF
NA	TRBV6-2/TRBV6-3	TRBJ2-3	NA	TGTGCCAGCAGTCCAGGGGCAGGGATCACAGATACGCAGTATTTT	CASSPGAGITDTQYF
NA	TRBV4-1	TRBJ1-6	few	TGCGCCAGCAGCCAACTCAGGGCGGCGAATTCACCCCTCCACTTT	CASSQLRAANSPLHF